The sequence of this T cell receptor (beta chain) was determined in a study of blood T cell repertoires in COVID-19. In the study overall: Some COVID-19 samples were acute and others convalescent; all came from the United States, Italy and Spain. PBMCs, B-cell-depleted T cells, or T cells were the source of the cDNA or gDNA that made up the material.

Germline V gives CDR1 SGHTA, CDR2 FQGNSA. The V and J ends lost 2 bases and 9 bases respectively, with 14 bases between them. The CDR3 consists of 14 residues. Original handling: Reference gene primer amplification gave estimated nucleated cell counts. Libraries were prepared by immunoSEQ multiplex PCR; TCRdb keeps only in-frame clonotypes and omits some of them. Clone size and V and J calls were adopted from that table, with D and trimming inferred from the DNA. This sample has 200,000 to 300,000 clones, with more than 65% found just once. The sequencing input was peripheral blood. The chain is built from TRBV7-2 and TRBJ2-4; D is ambiguous. This TCR derives from a woman aged 80 or over with acute or convalescent COVID-19. This CDR3 is CASSLRRSSGIQYF. The CDR3 DNA is TGTGCCAGCAGCTTACGAAGGTCTTCGGGCATTCAGTACTTC.